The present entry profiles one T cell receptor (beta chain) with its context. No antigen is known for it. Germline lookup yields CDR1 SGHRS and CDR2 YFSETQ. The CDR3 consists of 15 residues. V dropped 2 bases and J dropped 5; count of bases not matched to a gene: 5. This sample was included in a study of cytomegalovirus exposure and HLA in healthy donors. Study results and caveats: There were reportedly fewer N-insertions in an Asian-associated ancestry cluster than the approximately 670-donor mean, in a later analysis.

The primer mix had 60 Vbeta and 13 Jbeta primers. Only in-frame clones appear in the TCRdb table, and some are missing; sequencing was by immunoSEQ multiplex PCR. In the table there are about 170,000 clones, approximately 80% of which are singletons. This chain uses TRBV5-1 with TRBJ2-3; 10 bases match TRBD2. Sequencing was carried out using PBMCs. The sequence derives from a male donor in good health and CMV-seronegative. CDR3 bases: TGCGCCAGCAGCTTAGCGGGGGGGCAAGTAGATACGCAGTATTTT. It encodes CASSLAGGQVDTQYF.